Here is one T cell receptor (beta chain) with its context. This clonotype was counted ten times or more. Its specific antigen is unknown. No qualities accompany the bases; no much larger clone lies one base away. The sample belongs to a study of Graves' ophthalmopathy and Graves' hyperthyroidism (dated by TCRdb to 2016 to 2018). In the study overall: Peripheral blood was collected before any treatment was given, at the time of initial diagnosis. To explore V-J signatures that distinguish ophthalmopathy from hyperthyroidism, a discovery set of more than 90 patients was enrolled, made up of 40 to 45 with ophthalmopathy and 57 with stable hyperthyroidism. In total, some 130 blood samples were TCR-sequenced: fewer than 50 ophthalmopathy, some 80 hyperthyroidism and about 17 hyperthyroidism-to-ophthalmopathy patients. To tell Graves' ophthalmopathy apart from Graves' hyperthyroidism, and to predict which patients would progress to ophthalmopathy, the study relied on TCR beta repertoire signatures. For independent validation, a separate cohort was made up of fewer than 20 hyperthyroidism patients plus 17 patients who later progressed from hyperthyroidism to ophthalmopathy. The 100 or so discovery patients were randomly divided into training and test sets at a 7:3 ratio. T-cell repertoires of thyroid tissue and blood were compared in 5 or 6 hyperthyroidism patients. After sampling, hyperthyroidism patients received methimazole starting at 30 mg daily, and ophthalmopathy patients received high-dose intravenous methylprednisolone. The research as a whole found: In validation, the model predicted ophthalmopathy progression with more than 70% sensitivity and around 72% specificity; eleven to twelve predicted patients were CT-confirmed with GO in a median of about 7.1 months. Most of the expanded thyroid clonotypes with a frequency above 0.001 were also detected in blood, and it was suggested that the thyroid immune response may be reflected by blood repertoires. Sample size was not predetermined statistically, and investigators were not blinded to group allocation. In cross-validation, the 13-signature model distinguished ophthalmopathy from stable hyperthyroidism with 85% to 90% sensitivity and around 81% specificity, and in the test set the corresponding values were around 78% and 73%.

The ophthalmopathy patients had moderately to severely active disease, with a Clinical Activity Score of 3 or higher, a NOSPECS grade of 4 or higher, and a disease duration of less than 3 months. Patients with other autoimmune diseases, uncontrolled infections, pregnancy or lactation were excluded. Clinical symptoms, serum thyroxine, TRAb, thyroid ultrasound and orbital computed tomography were used for diagnosis. Using Ficoll-Paque density gradient centrifugation, PBMCs were isolated from 10 ml of fresh peripheral blood. Total RNA was extracted using Trizol reagent, and RNA quality was checked on an Agilent 2100 Bioanalyzer. Unmatched junction bases come to 11, with V trimmed by 0 bases and J by 6 bases. The germline V gene encodes CDR1 GTSNPN and CDR2 SVGIG (reference sequence). Inclusive of the bounding cysteine and phenylalanine, the CDR3 is 17 residues long. The only DNA kept is the CDR3, 51 bases in frame from the first base.

For repertoire sequencing, the TCR beta CDR3 regions were amplified from RNA transcripts. A first-round RT-PCR used HTBI primers with the Qiagen OneStep RT-PCR kit, followed by a second-round multiplex PCR, size selection and purification. The libraries underwent paired-end sequencing with 100 bp reads on an Illumina HiSeq2000. As for how the authors treated the data: SOAPnuke was used to process the reads, removing any read that contained adapters or uncalled bases, had a mean Phred below 15, or lacked an exact match to the constant primer or identifier. High-quality paired reads were merged with COPE v1.2.5. Each unique nucleotide sequence was defined as a clonotype, and clonotypes were aligned to IMGT TRB V, D and J references with MiTCR v1.1. The analysis was limited to V-J combinations with a frequency above 0.0001, which together covered approximately 99% of repertoires. For each V-J combination, a TCR clonal expansion and chaos score was defined as the ratio of F50 clonal expansion to chaos observed in the TCRdist matrix. Welch's t-statistics and random forest were used to narrow the features down to more than 10 V-J combinations, which were then fed into a naive Bayes classifier. The Morisita-Horn index was used to measure how similar the thyroid and blood repertoires were. The public sequencing data were trimmed at Q25 with fastp and processed into clonotypes with MiXCR by TCRdb, which kept only in-frame beta chains. A single entry per CDR3 protein holds the most common genes and DNA from its merged rows. The V and J calls follow TCRdb's processing rather than the paper's. Here the sample has about half a million distinct CDR3 sequences; approximately 15% occur a single time. The ten most abundant clones make up over 7.5% of the sample.

Sequenced sample: blood. The receptor chain draws on TRBV30 and TRBJ2-2, with 9 bases in between that match TRBD2. The clonotype was recovered from a woman under 40 with Graves' ophthalmopathy. Donor details come from another sample of the same person, matched by shared clones. The CDR3 loop reads CAWSVSGSGSFSGELFF. In nucleotides, the sequence is TGTGCCTGGAGTGTGTCGGGTAGCGGGAGCTTTTCCGGGGAGCTGTTTTTT.